These 18 T cell receptor beta chains were sequenced from one sample in a study of blood T cell repertoires in COVID-19. Sequenced by immunoSEQ multiplex PCR; TCRdb stores in-frame clones only, minus some. The table lists approximately 390,000 clones, 88% of them singletons, with around 2% in the top ten. Sequenced sample: PBMCs or T cells enriched from blood (not recorded which). These receptor sequences come from a woman aged 40-49 years with acute COVID-19.

The chain uses TRBV7-9 and TRBJ1-1; the D is unclear. The CDR3 is 14 amino acids. CDR1 and CDR2 from the germline V gene are SEHNR and FQNEAQ (reference sequence). V lost 0 bases and J lost 1, with 6 bases in between. The CDR3 reads CASSLAPRNTEAFF. The CDR3 DNA reads as TGTGCCAGCAGCTTAGCCCCGAGGAACACTGAAGCTTTCTTT.

As DNA, the CDR3 is TGCGCCAGCAGCAGGGCCGAGGGCAATTCACCCCTCCACTTT. Amino acid sequence: CASSRAEGNSPLHF. This chain connects TRBV5-1 to TRBJ1-6, with unresolved D. V lost 4 bases and J lost 7, with 12 bases in between. Germline values: CDR1 SGHRS, CDR2 YFSETQ. This CDR3 comprises 14 residues.

This sequence joins TRBV27 and TRBJ1-1; D is possibly TRBD1 (6 bases). Trimming shortened V by 4 bases and J by 6 bases, and 9 bases separated the two germline ends. The germline V gene encodes CDR1 MNHEY and CDR2 SMNVEV (reference sequence). CDR3 length equals 12 residues. The CDR3 coding sequence is TGTGCCAGCAGTTCACAGGGCCCTGAAGCTTTCTTT. Residues: CASSSQGPEAFF.

The chain joins TRBV2 to TRBJ1-1, with a weak D call TRBD1 (6 bases). CDR1 and CDR2 from the germline V gene are SNHLY and FYNNEI. This CDR3 spans 14 amino acids. V was clipped by 5 bases and J by 2 bases, with 12 bases between them. CDR3 bases: TGTGCCAGCAGTTGGACAGAAAGCAACACTGAAGCTTTCTTT. Protein product: CASSWTESNTEAFF. The whole variable domain, remainder taken from reference TRBV2 and TRBJ1-1, is EPEVTQTPSHQVTQMGQEVILRCVPISNHLYFYWYRQILGQKVEFLVSFYNNEISEKSEIFDDQFSVERPDGSNFTLKIRSTKLEDSAMYFCASSWTESNTEAFFGQGTRLTVV.

The chain combines TRBV2 with TRBJ1-3; 9 bases match TRBD1. Germline lookup yields CDR1 SNHLY and CDR2 FYNNEI. This CDR3 is built from 14 residues. V lost 6 bases to trimming and J lost 6 bases; unmatched junction nucleotides: 6. The CDR3 DNA reads as TGTGCCAGCAGATTACAGGGGGCTGTAAACACCATATATTTT. Protein: CASRLQGAVNTIYF. The whole variable domain, remainder taken from reference TRBV2 and TRBJ1-3, is EPEVTQTPSHQVTQMGQEVILRCVPISNHLYFYWYRQILGQKVEFLVSFYNNEISEKSEIFDDQFSVERPDGSNFTLKIRSTKLEDSAMYFCASRLQGAVNTIYFGEGSWLTVV.

This chain joins TRBV11-2 and TRBJ2-5; D is uncertain. The length of the CDR3 is 12 residues. Trimming stripped 4 bases from V and 4 bases from J, with 7 bases between. Germline V gene sequence: CDR1 SGHAT, CDR2 FQNNGV. The CDR3 is CASSWSGETQYF. CDR3 coding DNA: TGTGCCAGCAGCTGGTCCGGAGAGACCCAGTACTTC.

The chain carries TRBV7-9 and TRBJ1-6; D not certain. Germline V gene lookup returns CDR1 SEHNR and CDR2 FQNEAQ (reference sequence). The ends were cut back, 4 bases at V and 12 bases at J, with 13 bases in the middle. There are 13 residues in the CDR3. In nucleotides, the CDR3 is TGTGCCAGCAGCTCTTCCCAGGTCGGACCCCTCCACTTT. It codes for CASSSSQVGPLHF.

Here the CDR3 DNA reads TGTGCCAGCAGACGGACAGGTGACTCCTACGAGCAGTACTTC. Its translation is CASRRTGDSYEQYF. The chain uses TRBV11-2 and TRBJ2-7, with 7 bases fitting TRBD1. CDR3 length: 14 residues. V was clipped by 6 bases and J by 0 bases; unmatched bases: 5. Per germline, CDR1 SGHAT and CDR2 FQNNGV.

The chain is built from TRBV12-3 or TRBV12-4 and TRBJ1-1, with 7 bases matching TRBD1. The CDR3 runs to 13 residues. After removal of 7 bases from V and 3 bases from J, the junction contained 5 bases not matched to a gene. The CDR3 DNA follows: TGTGCCAGCATCCTGACAGGGCACACTGAAGCTTTCTTT. Protein sequence: CASILTGHTEAFF.

The chain uses TRBV19 and TRBJ1-1; TRBD1 might be the D (6 bases). V was cut by 9 bases and J by 0 bases, with 14 bases left in between. Per germline, CDR1 LNHDA and CDR2 SQIVND (reference sequence). There are 14 residues in the CDR3. DNA of the CDR3: TGTGCCAGCCGTGGACAGCTCATGAACACTGAAGCTTTCTTT. This encodes CASRGQLMNTEAFF.

The chain's CDR3 is CASSAPDRTYSPLHF. The CDR3 region has the DNA TGTGCCAGTAGTGCCCCGGACAGAACTTATTCACCCCTCCACTTT. The chain has TRBV19 and TRBJ1-6; D might be TRBD1 (6 bases). The ends were cut back, 5 bases at V and 8 bases at J, with 16 bases in the middle. The germline gives CDR1 LNHDA, CDR2 SQIVND (reference sequence). CDR3 size: 15 residues. Based on the CDR3 plus reference TRBV19 and TRBJ1-6, the full variable domain is DGGITQSPKYLFRKEGQNVTLSCEQNLNHDAMYWYRQDPGQGLRLIYYSQIVNDFQKGDIAEGYSVSREKKESFPLTVTSAQKNPTAFYLCASSAPDRTYSPLHFGNGTRLTVT.

This chain links TRBV21-1 with TRBJ1-1; the D call TRBD1 from the table was never checked on the DNA. TRBV21-1 is noted as a pseudogene. CDR3 size: 15 residues. The CDR3 is CASSLEKGARTEAFF. In DNA form, the CDR3 reads TGTGCCAGCAGCCTTGAAAAGGGGGCCAGGACTGAAGCTTTCTTT.

V and J are TRBV27 and TRBJ2-7, with TRBD2 matching over 7 bases. Trimming removed 5 bases from V and 3 bases from J; junction bases left unmatched: 7. Looked up from germline, CDR1 is MNHEY and CDR2 is SMNVEV (reference sequence). The CDR3 is 14 amino acids. CDR3 bases: TGTGCCAGCAGTCCTGACACGGGGGGCTACGAGCAGTACTTC. It yields the protein CASSPDTGGYEQYF.

V and J are TRBV21-1 and TRBJ1-1; TRBD1, the table's D call, was not compared with the DNA. TRBV21-1 is a recognized pseudogene. The CDR3 spans 18 residues. This CDR3 reads CASSKSVKSIRQGAEAFF. As DNA, the CDR3 is TGTGCCAGCAGCAAGAGCGTCAAATCGATTCGCCAGGGCGCTGAAGCTTTCTTT.

The rearrangement links TRBV5-1 to TRBJ1-6; 7 bases are shared with TRBD1. Germline V lookup: CDR1 SGHRS, CDR2 YFSETQ. J lost 5 bases, V lost 7 bases, and 3 bases had no gene match. This CDR3 is built from 13 residues. For the CDR3, the DNA is TGCGCCAGCTGCCAGGGGGATAATTCACCCCTCCACTTT. Translated: CASCQGDNSPLHF.

This rearrangement joins TRBV2 to TRBJ2-1, with D possibly TRBD2 on 6 matching bases. This CDR3 is built from 12 residues. V lost 2 bases, J lost 10 bases, and 9 bases lay in between. The germline V gene has CDR1 SNHLY and CDR2 FYNNEI. CDR3 protein: CASSEPGREQFF. The CDR3 nucleotides read TGTGCCAGCAGTGAACCGGGGAGGGAGCAGTTCTTC.

On this clone itself: Other nucleotide sequences in the sample specify the same CDR3. V gene TRBV5-1 combines with J gene TRBJ1-3; unclear D gene. This CDR3 contains 14 residues. CDR1 is SGHRS and CDR2 is YFSETQ in the germline V gene. The V end lost 0 bases, the J end lost 4 bases, and 8 bases lay between the germline ends. DNA of the CDR3: TGCGCCAGCAGCTTGGTTGGGAGGGGAAACACCATATATTTT. This translates into CASSLVGRGNTIYF.

The rearrangement joins TRBV24-1 to TRBJ2-5; 8 bases line up with TRBD1. This CDR3 has 14 residues. The V segment lost 3 bases and the J segment 4 bases; nucleotides outside the gene matches: 3. Germline V gene lookup returns CDR1 KGHDR and CDR2 SFDVKD. The DNA of the CDR3 is TGTGCCACCAGTGATGCAGGGGGCCGAGAGACCCAGTACTTC. Translating gives CATSDAGGRETQYF.